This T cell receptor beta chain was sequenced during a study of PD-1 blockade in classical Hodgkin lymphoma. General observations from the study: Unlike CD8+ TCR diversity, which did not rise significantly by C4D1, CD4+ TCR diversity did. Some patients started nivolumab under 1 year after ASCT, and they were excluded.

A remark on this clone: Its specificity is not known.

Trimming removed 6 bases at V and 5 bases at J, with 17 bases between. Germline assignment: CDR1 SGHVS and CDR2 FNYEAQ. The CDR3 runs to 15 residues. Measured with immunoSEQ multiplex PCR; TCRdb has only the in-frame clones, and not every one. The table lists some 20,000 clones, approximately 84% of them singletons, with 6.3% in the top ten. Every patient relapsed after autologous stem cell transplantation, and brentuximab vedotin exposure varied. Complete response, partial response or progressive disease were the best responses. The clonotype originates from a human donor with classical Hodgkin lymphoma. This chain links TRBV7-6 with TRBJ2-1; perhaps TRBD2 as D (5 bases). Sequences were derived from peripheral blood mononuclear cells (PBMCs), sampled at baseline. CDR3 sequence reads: CASRPDLGMDNEQFF. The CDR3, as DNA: TGTGCCAGCAGACCGGACTTAGGGATGGACAATGAGCAGTTCTTC. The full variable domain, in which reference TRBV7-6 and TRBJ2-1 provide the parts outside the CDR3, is GAGVSQSPRYKVTKRGQDVALRCDPISGHVSLYWYRQALGQGPEFLTYFNYEAQQDKSGLPNDRFSAERPEGSISTLTIQRTEQRDSAMYRCASRPDLGMDNEQFFGPGTRLTVL.